This T cell receptor beta chain was identified in a study of blood T cells in healthy people across ages. Broader study findings: It was not known whether donors were CMV positive (a possible confounder of expanded clonotype changes).

This clonotype was picked up a small number of times. Its antigen is currently unknown. The junction departs from germline at one end; a sequencing error may be responsible. PCR was performed a second time for about 7 to 11 cycles using a sample-barcoded 5' primer and a J-beta primer mix. TCRdb independently ran MiXCR on the 5' RACE reads; one entry per CDR3 protein. Of around 1,000,000 distinct CDR3 sequences detected, around 27% appear once; the ten largest clones hold 0.65% to 0.75%. The CDR3 sequence is 14 residues long. CDR1 and CDR2 (germline): MDHEN, SYDVKM. Another study also made use of these data, one on T cells of mothers and their children.

The origin of this receptor is a girl aged 2 to 10 in good health. V gene TRBV28 combines with J gene TRBJ2-7; TRBD2 agrees at 10 bases. Specimen: blood. The DNA for the CDR3 is TGTGCCAGCAGAACCGGGACTAGCGTCTACGGGCAGTACTTC. Translating gives CASRTGTSVYGQYF.